The present TCR beta chain was sequenced within a study of blood T cell repertoires in COVID-19. Looking at the study overall: Acute and convalescent COVID-19 samples came from the United States, Italy and Spain.

As originally analysed: Estimates of nucleated cell counts were drawn from the amplification of reference gene primers. Sequencing used immunoSEQ multiplex PCR; TCRdb keeps in-frame clones, though not all of them. For V, J and clone size, that table is used; D and trimming come from the DNA. The table lists 70,000 or so clones, about 85% of them singletons. This receptor was obtained from a woman over 75 with active or convalescent COVID-19. The sample consisted of peripheral blood.

The CDR3 protein is CASSPGGYYGYTF. DNA of the CDR3: TGCGCCAGCAGCCCTGGGGGCTACTATGGCTACACCTTC. V gene TRBV5-1 combines with J gene TRBJ1-2; D is possibly TRBD1 (6 bases). V gave up 4 bases and J gave up 3 bases, with 10 bases separating them. Germline V gene data show CDR1 as SGHRS and CDR2 as YFSETQ. The CDR3 loop spans 13 amino acids.